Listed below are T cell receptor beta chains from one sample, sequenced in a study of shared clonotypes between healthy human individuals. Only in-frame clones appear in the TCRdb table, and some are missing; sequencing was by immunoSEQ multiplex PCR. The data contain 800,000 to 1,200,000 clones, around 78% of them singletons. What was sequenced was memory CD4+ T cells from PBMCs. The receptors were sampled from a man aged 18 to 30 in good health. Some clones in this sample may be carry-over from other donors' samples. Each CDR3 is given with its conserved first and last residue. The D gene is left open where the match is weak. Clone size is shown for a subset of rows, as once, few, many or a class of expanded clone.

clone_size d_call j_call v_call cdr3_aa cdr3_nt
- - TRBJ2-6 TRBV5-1 CASSPQGANVLTF TGCGCCAGCAGCCCGCAGGGGGCCAACGTCCTGACTTTC
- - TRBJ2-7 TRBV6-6 CASSQGQQGRVEQYF TGTGCCAGCAGTCAGGGTCAACAGGGCCGGGTCGAGCAGTACTTC
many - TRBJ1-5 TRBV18 CASSPQRVGQPQHF TGTGCCAGCTCACCACAAAGGGTGGGTCAGCCCCAGCATTTT
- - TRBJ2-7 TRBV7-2 CASSLNGYEQYF TGTGCCAGCAGCTTAAATGGCTACGAGCAGTACTTC
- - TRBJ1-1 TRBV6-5 CASIYKFEAFF TGTGCCAGCATTTACAAGTTTGAAGCTTTCTTT
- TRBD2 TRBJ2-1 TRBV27 CASSFSGTYNEQFF TGTGCCAGCAGTTTCAGCGGGACCTACAATGAGCAGTTCTTC
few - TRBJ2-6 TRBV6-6 CASSYGAISANVLTF TGTGCCAGCAGTTACGGGGCGATTTCGGCCAACGTCCTGACTTTC
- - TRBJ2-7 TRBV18 CASSDSQRLTYEQYF TGTGCCAGCTCAGACTCCCAGCGGCTAACCTACGAGCAGTACTTC
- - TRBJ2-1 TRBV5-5 CASSLEFDNEQFF TGTGCCAGCAGCTTGGAATTCGACAATGAGCAGTTCTTC
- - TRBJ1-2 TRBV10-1 CASSAGANYGYTF TGCGCCAGCAGTGCAGGAGCTAACTATGGCTACACCTTC
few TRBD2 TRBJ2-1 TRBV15 CATSRDRSGGGYNEQFF TGTGCCACCAGCAGAGATCGTTCCGGCGGGGGTTACAATGAGCAGTTCTTC
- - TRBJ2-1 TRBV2 CASSAMGQVYNEQFF TGTGCCAGCAGTGCGATGGGGCAGGTCTACAATGAGCAGTTCTTC
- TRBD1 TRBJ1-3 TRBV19 CASSPDRGFTGNTIYF TGTGCCAGTAGCCCCGACAGGGGGTTCACTGGAAACACCATATATTTT
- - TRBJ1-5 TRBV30 CAWRWGPPGWAERQPQHF TGTGCCTGGCGATGGGGACCACCAGGGTGGGCTGAGCGTCAGCCCCAGCATTTT
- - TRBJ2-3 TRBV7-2 CASCYSGSLTDTQYF TGTGCCAGCTGTTATAGCGGATCTCTCACAGATACGCAGTATTTT
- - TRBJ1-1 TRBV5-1 CASSSTGVKNTEAFF TGCGCCAGCAGCTCCACGGGAGTCAAGAACACTGAAGCTTTCTTT
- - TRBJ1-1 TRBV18 CASSPSTGNTEAFF TGTGCCAGCTCACCATCGACAGGGAACACTGAAGCTTTCTTT
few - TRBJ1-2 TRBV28 CASSLVAGTTYGYTF TGTGCCAGCAGTTTAGTGGCCGGGACCACCTATGGCTACACCTTC
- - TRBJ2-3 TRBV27 CASSLGLRLAGADTQYF TGTGCCAGCAGTTTGGGCCTCAGGCTAGCAGGGGCAGATACGCAGTATTTT
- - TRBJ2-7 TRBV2 CASRNTGPFTLF TGTGCCAGCAGGAACACAGGGCCCTTCACCCTCTTC
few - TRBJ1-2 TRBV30 CAWSVSSSQGYTF TGTGCCTGGAGTGTAAGCAGCTCTCAGGGCTACACCTTC
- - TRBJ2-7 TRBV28 CASSLGLALANYEQYF TGTGCCAGCAGTTTAGGGCTAGCCCTCGCTAACTACGAGCAGTACTTC
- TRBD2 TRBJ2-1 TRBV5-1 CASSWGTSGNEQFF TGCGCCAGCAGCTGGGGGACTAGCGGGAACGAGCAGTTCTTC
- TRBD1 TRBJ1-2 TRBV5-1 CASSSMLTGGGYTF TGCGCCAGCAGCTCAATGCTGACAGGGGGTGGCTACACCTTC
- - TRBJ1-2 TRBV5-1 CASSLDGEVNYGYTF TGCGCCAGCAGCTTGGATGGGGAAGTTAACTATGGCTACACCTTC
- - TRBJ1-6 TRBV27 CASSFGGVHF TGTGCCAGCAGCTTTGGGGGAGTCCACTTT
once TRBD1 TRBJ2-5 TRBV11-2 CASSYGTVSQETQYF TGTGCCAGCAGCTACGGGACAGTGAGCCAAGAGACCCAGTACTTC
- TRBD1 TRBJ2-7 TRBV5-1 CASSLGGQGFYEQYF TGCGCCAGCAGCCTGGGTGGACAGGGATTTTACGAGCAGTACTTC
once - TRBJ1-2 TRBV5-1 CASSLAAGVSGYTF TGCGCCAGCAGCTTGGCGGCAGGAGTCTCTGGCTACACCTTC
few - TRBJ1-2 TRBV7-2 CASSPRVYGYTF TGTGCCAGCAGCCCCAGGGTCTATGGCTACACCTTC
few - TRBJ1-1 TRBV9 CASSVDRANTEAFF TGTGCCAGCAGCGTAGACAGGGCGAACACTGAAGCTTTCTTT
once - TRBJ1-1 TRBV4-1 CASSQPGGGGEAFF TGCGCCAGCAGCCAACCCGGAGGGGGGGGTGAAGCTTTCTTT
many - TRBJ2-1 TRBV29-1 CSVGSVSPYNEQFF TGCAGCGTTGGGTCGGTCTCACCCTACAATGAGCAGTTCTTC
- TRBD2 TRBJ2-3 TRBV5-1 CASSLGAGGSFGPDTQYF TGCGCCAGCAGCTTGGGAGCGGGAGGGTCCTTCGGACCAGATACGCAGTATTTT
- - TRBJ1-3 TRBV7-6 CASSPGAGRSGNTIYF TGTGCCAGCAGCCCTGGAGCAGGCAGATCTGGAAACACCATATATTTT
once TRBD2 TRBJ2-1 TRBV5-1 CASSSTPSGRVGEQFF TGCGCCAGCAGCTCCACACCTAGCGGGAGGGTAGGTGAGCAGTTCTTC
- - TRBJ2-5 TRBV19 CASSTQAKETQYF TGTGCCAGTAGTACGCAGGCGAAGGAGACCCAGTACTTC
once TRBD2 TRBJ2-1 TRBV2 CASRGLAERSSYNEQFF TGTGCCAGCAGGGGACTAGCGGAAAGAAGCTCCTACAATGAGCAGTTCTTC
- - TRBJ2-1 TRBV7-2 CASSHGDTMGNEQFF TGTGCCAGCAGCCACGGGGACACCATGGGCAATGAGCAGTTCTTC
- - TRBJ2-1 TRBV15 CATSRDRDVTHNEQFF TGTGCCACCAGCAGAGATAGGGACGTCACTCACAATGAGCAGTTCTTC
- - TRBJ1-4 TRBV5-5 CASSSNPGPLNEKLFF TGTGCCAGCAGCTCAAACCCGGGTCCTCTTAATGAAAAACTGTTTTTT
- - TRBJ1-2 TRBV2 CASSEGRGGGYGYTF TGTGCCAGCAGTGAGGGCAGGGGAGGGGGCTATGGCTACACCTTC
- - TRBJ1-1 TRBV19 CASSPGPLGTEAFF TGTGCCAGTAGTCCCGGCCCCTTAGGCACTGAAGCTTTCTTT
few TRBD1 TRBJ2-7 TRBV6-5 CASWDSETYEQYF TGTGCCAGCTGGGACAGCGAAACCTACGAGCAGTACTTC
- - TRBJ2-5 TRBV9 CASSVADQETQYF TGTGCCAGCAGCGTAGCGGACCAAGAGACCCAGTACTTC
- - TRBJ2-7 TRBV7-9 CASSPWGQTYEQYF TGTGCCAGCAGCCCCTGGGGCCAAACCTACGAGCAGTACTTC
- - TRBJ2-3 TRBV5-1 CASSFLSSRRGPDTQYF TGCGCCAGCAGCTTTCTGTCTTCCCGACGGGGCCCAGATACGCAGTATTTT
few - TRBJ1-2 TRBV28 CASNSDRKDGYTF TGTGCCAGCAACTCAGACAGAAAGGATGGCTACACCTTC
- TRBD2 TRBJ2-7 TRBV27 CASSPAGDWSYEQYF TGTGCCAGCAGCCCTGCGGGAGATTGGTCCTACGAGCAGTACTTC
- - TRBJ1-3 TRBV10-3 CAISEAVSGNTIYF TGTGCCATCAGTGAGGCGGTCTCTGGAAACACCATATATTTT
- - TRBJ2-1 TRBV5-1 CASQPTSSYNEQFF TGCGCCAGTCAGCCGACAAGTTCCTACAATGAGCAGTTCTTC
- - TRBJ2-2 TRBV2 CASSRDTVTGELFF TGTGCCAGCAGCCGGGACACCGTCACCGGGGAGCTGTTTTTT
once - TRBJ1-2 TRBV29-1 CSVQGLFDYNYGYTF TGCAGCGTGCAGGGGTTGTTCGATTACAACTATGGCTACACCTTC
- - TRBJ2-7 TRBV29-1 CSALSGRGEQYF TGCAGCGCCCTGAGTGGGCGGGGCGAGCAGTACTTC
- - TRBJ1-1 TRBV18 CASGKGGDTEAFF TGTGCCAGCGGGAAGGGTGGGGACACTGAAGCTTTCTTT
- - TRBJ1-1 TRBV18 CASSPGQTGFATEAFF TGTGCCAGCTCACCAGGGCAGACGGGCTTCGCCACTGAAGCTTTCTTT
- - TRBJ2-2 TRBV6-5 CASSYRANTGELFF TGTGCCAGCAGCTACAGGGCGAACACCGGGGAGCTGTTTTTT
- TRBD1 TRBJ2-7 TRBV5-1 CASSLGQRGEQYF TGCGCCAGCAGCCTGGGACAGAGGGGCGAGCAGTACTTC
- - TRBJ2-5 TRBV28 CASTRVRGGVETQYF TGTGCCAGCACTCGGGTGAGGGGGGGAGTGGAGACCCAGTACTTC
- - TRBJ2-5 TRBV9 CASSVNVGSPQETQYF TGTGCCAGCAGCGTAAATGTGGGCAGCCCCCAAGAGACCCAGTACTTC